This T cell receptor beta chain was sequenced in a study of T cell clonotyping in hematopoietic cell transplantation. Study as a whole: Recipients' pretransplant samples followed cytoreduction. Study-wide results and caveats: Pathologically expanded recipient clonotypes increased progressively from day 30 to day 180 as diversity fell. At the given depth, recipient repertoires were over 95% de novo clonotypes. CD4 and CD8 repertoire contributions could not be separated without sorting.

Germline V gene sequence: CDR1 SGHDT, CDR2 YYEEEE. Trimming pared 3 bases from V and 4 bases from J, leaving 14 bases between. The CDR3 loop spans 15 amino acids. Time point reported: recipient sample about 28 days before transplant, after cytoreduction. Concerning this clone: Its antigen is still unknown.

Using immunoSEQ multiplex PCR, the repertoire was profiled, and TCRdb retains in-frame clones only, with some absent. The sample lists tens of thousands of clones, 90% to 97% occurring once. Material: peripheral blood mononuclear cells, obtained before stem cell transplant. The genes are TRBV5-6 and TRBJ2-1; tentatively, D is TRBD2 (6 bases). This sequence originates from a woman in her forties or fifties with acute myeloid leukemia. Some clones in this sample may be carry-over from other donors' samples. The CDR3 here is CASSSRDFSYNEQFF. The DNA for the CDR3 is TGTGCCAGCAGCTCCCGGGACTTTTCATACAATGAGCAGTTCTTC.